What follows is one TCR beta chain and its context. Its specificity is unknown. This sample stems from a study of CD8+ T cells in alopecia areata. Study results and caveats: In lesional scalp, particularly from alopecia totalis/universalis, clonality was higher than in normal scalp. In scalp samples, resident alphabeta T cells of normal skin are also sequenced.

RNA, once extracted, was reverse transcribed into cDNA for use as the sequencing template. The data were produced by immunoSEQ multiplex PCR, yet TCRdb's version contains in-frame clones alone and is incomplete. Here the sample spans about 120,000 clones, about 60% being singletons. Sequenced: CD4+ T cells sorted from blood. This clonotype originated in a human donor in good health.

CDR3 bases: TGTGCCAGCAGCTTGGAGAAAACTGCACAGTACTTC. Translated, it gives CASSLEKTAQYF. V and J are TRBV5-4 and TRBJ2-7; D uncertain. This CDR3 region has 12 residues. CDR1 and CDR2 (germline): SGHNT, YYREEE (reference sequence). The germline V and J ends were trimmed by 0 bases and 10 bases, with 11 bases remaining between them.